The rows below give T cell receptor beta chains drawn from one sample of a study of blood T cell repertoires in COVID-19. The data were produced by immunoSEQ multiplex PCR, yet TCRdb's version contains in-frame clones alone and is incomplete. Of some 240,000 clones in the sample, 80% to 85% are singletons; the top ten hold approximately 1.4%. The sequenced material came from peripheral blood. Receptor source: a middle-aged woman who had recovered from COVID-19. Both conserved end residues are part of each CDR3. A D gene is named only where the DNA matches it firmly. Expanded clones get a size class; other rows say once, few or many, or leave the size out.

cdr3_nt	cdr3_aa	d_call	clone_size	v_call	j_call
TGTGCCAGCACCGCGACAGGACGGAACACTGAAGCTTTCTTT	CASTATGRNTEAFF	-	few	TRBV9	TRBJ1-1
TGTGCCAGCAGGACTAGCGGGGGGGCCTACGAGCAGTACTTC	CASRTSGGAYEQYF	TRBD2	-	TRBV6-6	TRBJ2-7
TGTGCCAGCAGCCCAGGTCATGGCTACACCTTC	CASSPGHGYTF	-	-	TRBV12-3/TRBV12-4	TRBJ1-2
TGCGCCAGCAGCTCGACTAGCGGGCTCCAAGAGACCCAGTACTTC	CASSSTSGLQETQYF	TRBD2	once	TRBV5-1	TRBJ2-5
TGTGCCAGCAGCGCCGTCCGGGACTGGATAACAGGCGAAAAACTGTTTTTT	CASSAVRDWITGEKLFF	-	-	TRBV7-9	TRBJ1-4
TGTGCCAGCAGTTCGCCCTCAGGGGGTATGGATTCACCCCTCCACTTT	CASSSPSGGMDSPLHF	TRBD1	few	TRBV28	TRBJ1-6
TGTGCCAGCAACCTCCAGGGCAGTAACACCGGGGAGCTGTTTTTT	CASNLQGSNTGELFF	-	-	TRBV6-5	TRBJ2-2
TGTGCCAGCAGCCTATCAGGGCCAACTAATGAAAAACTGTTTTTT	CASSLSGPTNEKLFF	-	-	TRBV3-1/TRBV3-2	TRBJ1-4
TGTGCCAGCACGACCTCCGGGTCCACCCCGGGGGAGCAGTACTTC	CASTTSGSTPGEQYF	-	once	TRBV5-5	TRBJ2-7
TGTGCCAGTAGTAAAGAGCGGGAGACCCAGTACTTC	CASSKERETQYF	-	-	TRBV19	TRBJ2-5
TGCAGTGCTAGTTATGTGACAGGGAACACTGAAGCTTTCTTT	CSASYVTGNTEAFF	-	-	TRBV20-1	TRBJ1-1
TGCGCCAGCAGCTTGGGACAACAGATGAGCACTGAAGCTTTCTTT	CASSLGQQMSTEAFF	-	few	TRBV5-1	TRBJ1-1
TGTGCCAGCAGTCACCCGGACAGGAACACTGAAGCTTTCTTT	CASSHPDRNTEAFF	-	-	TRBV6-6	TRBJ1-1
TGTGCCAGCAGTATCGGGTGGATCTCCTATAATTCACCCCTCCACTTT	CASSIGWISYNSPLHF	-	-	TRBV2	TRBJ1-6
TGTGCCAGCAGCCCTCGGCCACGTCGCGAGGGAGTTCTCGAGCAGTACTTC	CASSPRPRREGVLEQYF	-	-	TRBV13	TRBJ2-7
TGTGCCACCTCACAGGGGTCGAACACTGAAGCTTTCTTT	CATSQGSNTEAFF	TRBD1	-	TRBV24-1	TRBJ1-1
TGTGCCAGCAGCTTGGAAGGAGCTAGCTCCTACAATGAGCAGTTCTTC	CASSLEGASSYNEQFF	-	-	TRBV5-6	TRBJ2-1
TGTGCCAGCAGTTTTGGACAGAGCTCCTATAATTCACCCCTCCACTTT	CASSFGQSSYNSPLHF	-	-	TRBV27	TRBJ1-6